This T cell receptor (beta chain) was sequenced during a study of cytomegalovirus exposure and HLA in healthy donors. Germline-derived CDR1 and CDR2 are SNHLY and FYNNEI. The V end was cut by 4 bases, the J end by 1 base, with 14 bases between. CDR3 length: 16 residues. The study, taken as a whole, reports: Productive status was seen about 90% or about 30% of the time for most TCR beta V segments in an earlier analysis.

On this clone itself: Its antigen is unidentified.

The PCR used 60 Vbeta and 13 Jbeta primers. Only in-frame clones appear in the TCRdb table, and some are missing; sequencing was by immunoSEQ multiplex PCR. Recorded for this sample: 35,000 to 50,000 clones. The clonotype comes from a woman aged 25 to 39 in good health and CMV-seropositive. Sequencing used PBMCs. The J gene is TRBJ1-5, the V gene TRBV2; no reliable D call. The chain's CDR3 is CASSGLMSGSNQPQHF. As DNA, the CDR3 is TGTGCCAGCAGTGGACTGATGAGCGGGAGCAATCAGCCCCAGCATTTT. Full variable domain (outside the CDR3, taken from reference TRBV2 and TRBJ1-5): EPEVTQTPSHQVTQMGQEVILRCVPISNHLYFYWYRQILGQKVEFLVSFYNNEISEKSEIFDDQFSVERPDGSNFTLKIRSTKLEDSAMYFCASSGLMSGSNQPQHFGDGTRLSIL.